Sequencing of this TCR beta chain was carried out in a study of cytomegalovirus exposure and HLA in healthy donors. To note about this clone: What it binds is unknown.

The PCR ran on 60 Vbeta and 13 Jbeta primers. Data came from immunoSEQ multiplex PCR; TCRdb stores just in-frame clones and leaves some out. The data contain over 150,000 clones, roughly three quarters of them singletons. V lost 0 bases to trimming and J lost 3 bases; unmatched junction nucleotides: 4. This CDR3 region has 16 residues. Germline CDR1 is MNHEY and CDR2 is SVGAGI. General study results and limits: In an earlier analysis, in some 540 donors, most V segments appeared productive either ~90% or ~30% of the time. A list of roughly 160 TCR beta chains associated with cytomegalovirus was given. The analysis excluded some indistinguishable V segments, including TRBV6-2 and TRBV6-3.

This chain connects TRBV6-5 to TRBJ2-7, with 11 bases that match TRBD2. Sample: PBMCs. This TCR was recovered from a male donor in good health and CMV-seronegative. The CDR3 DNA is TGTGCCAGCAGTTACTCCTTAGCGGGGGGGCTCTACGAGCAGTACTTC. Its translation is CASSYSLAGGLYEQYF.